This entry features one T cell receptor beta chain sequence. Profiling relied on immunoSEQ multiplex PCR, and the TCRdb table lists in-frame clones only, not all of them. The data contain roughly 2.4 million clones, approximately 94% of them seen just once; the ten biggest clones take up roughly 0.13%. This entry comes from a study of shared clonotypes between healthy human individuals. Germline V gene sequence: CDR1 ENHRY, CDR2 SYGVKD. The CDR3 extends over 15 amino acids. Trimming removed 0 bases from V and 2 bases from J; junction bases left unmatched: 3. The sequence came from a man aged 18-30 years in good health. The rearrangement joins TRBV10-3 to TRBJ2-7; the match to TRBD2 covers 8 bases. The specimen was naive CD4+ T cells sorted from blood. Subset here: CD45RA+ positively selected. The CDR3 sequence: CAISESTSGPYEQYF. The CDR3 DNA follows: TGTGCCATCAGTGAGTCAACTAGCGGACCCTACGAGCAGTACTTC.